A selection of T cell receptor beta chains follows, all from one sample in a study of beta chain features in type 1 diabetes. Profiling relied on immunoSEQ multiplex PCR, and the TCRdb table lists in-frame clones only, not all of them. The sample yields around 40,000 clones, roughly 70% seen once. Sequencing used Tregs from blood. These receptors all stem from a woman aged 18 to 35 with type 1 diabetes. Each CDR3 is given with its conserved first and last residue. The D gene is left open where the match is weak. Size tells how often a clone was seen (once, few, many) or the class of an expanded clone, and some rows leave it out.

D gene	V gene	J gene	clone size	CDR3 protein	CDR3 DNA
NA	TRBV27	TRBJ1-2	NA	CASSSRDLRGVSYTF	TGTGCCAGCAGTTCTCGGGACTTGAGAGGCGTGAGCTACACCTTC
NA	TRBV7-7	TRBJ2-2	few	CASSLGLNTGELFF	TGTGCCAGCAGCCTAGGACTCAACACCGGGGAGCTGTTTTTT
NA	TRBV7-2	TRBJ2-5	NA	CASSLVSWEETQYF	TGTGCCAGCAGCTTAGTTTCGTGGGAGGAGACCCAGTACTTC
TRBD1	TRBV2	TRBJ1-3	NA	CASSDWRQGAGNTIYF	TGTGCCAGCAGTGATTGGCGTCAGGGGGCTGGAAACACCATATATTTT
TRBD2	TRBV15	TRBJ2-1	NA	CATSRDVGLAGYNEQFF	TGTGCCACCAGCAGAGATGTGGGTCTAGCGGGGTACAATGAGCAGTTCTTC
NA	TRBV11-3	TRBJ2-7	NA	CASSSSGYEQYF	TGTGCCAGCAGCTCCTCGGGGTACGAGCAGTACTTC
NA	TRBV4-2	TRBJ2-3	NA	CASSPPSMDTQYF	TGTGCCAGCAGCCCACCTAGCATGGATACGCAGTATTTT
NA	TRBV7-9	TRBJ1-2	NA	CASSERQVANYGYTF	TGTGCCAGCAGCGAACGACAGGTTGCTAACTATGGCTACACCTTC
TRBD1	TRBV2	TRBJ1-6	NA	CASHLTGVQSPLHF	TGTGCCTCCCACCTAACAGGGGTCCAGTCACCCCTCCACTTT
TRBD1	TRBV19	TRBJ1-2	once	CASSMDRGEFYGYTF	TGTGCCAGTAGTATGGACAGGGGCGAATTCTATGGCTACACCTTC
NA	TRBV9	TRBJ1-2	NA	CASSPGEPIYGYTF	TGTGCCAGCAGCCCGGGAGAACCGATTTATGGCTACACCTTC
NA	TRBV2	TRBJ2-2	few	CASREEGSGELFF	TGTGCCAGCAGAGAGGAGGGGTCCGGGGAGCTGTTTTTT
NA	TRBV5-5	TRBJ1-5	NA	CASRRTDNSNQPQHF	TGTGCCAGCAGACGGACAGATAATAGCAATCAGCCCCAGCATTTT
NA	TRBV7-2	TRBJ1-1	NA	CASSLVMVGNTEAFF	TGTGCCAGCAGCTTAGTAATGGTCGGGAACACTGAAGCTTTCTTT
TRBD1	TRBV4-1	TRBJ1-4	NA	CASSDRQGALSDEKLFF	TGCGCCAGCAGCGACCGACAGGGGGCCCTGTCTGATGAAAAACTGTTTTTT
TRBD2	TRBV4-2	TRBJ2-7	NA	CASSQESGSISEQYF	TGTGCCAGCAGCCAAGAGAGCGGGAGTATCAGCGAGCAGTACTTC
NA	TRBV29-1	TRBJ2-5	few	CSVEPHPQETQYF	TGCAGCGTTGAACCCCATCCCCAAGAGACCCAGTACTTC
NA	TRBV7-2	TRBJ2-5	once	CASSLVRQAYGEQYF	TGTGCCAGCAGCTTAGTGCGGCAGGCGTATGGGGAGCAGTACTTC
TRBD1	TRBV10-3	TRBJ1-2	NA	CAISGGQIFGYTF	TGTGCCATCAGCGGGGGACAGATATTTGGCTACACCTTC
TRBD2	TRBV2	TRBJ2-1	NA	CASNVCRLADKNEQFF	TGTGCCAGCAATGTTTGCAGACTAGCGGACAAGAATGAGCAGTTCTTC
NA	TRBV6-6	TRBJ1-6	NA	CASSYSTGNSPLHF	TGTGCCAGCAGTTACTCAACAGGAAATTCACCCCTCCACTTT
NA	TRBV7-2	TRBJ2-3	NA	CASSDRQGTDTQYF	TGTGCCAGCAGCGACAGACAGGGCACAGATACGCAGTATTTT
NA	TRBV6-5	TRBJ2-1	NA	CASSYLTTRNEQFF	TGTGCCAGCAGTTACTTAACGACACGTAATGAGCAGTTCTTC
NA	TRBV7-2	TRBJ2-1	few	CASRKGGEQFF	TGTGCCAGCAGAAAGGGAGGTGAGCAGTTCTTC
NA	TRBV29-1	TRBJ2-5	NA	CSVPLGGETQYF	TGCAGCGTACCGTTGGGGGGAGAGACCCAGTACTTC
NA	TRBV5-1	TRBJ1-5	NA	CASTSPGRDTQDQPQHF	TGCGCCAGCACTTCGCCGGGCCGGGACACGCAAGATCAGCCCCAGCATTTT
TRBD2	TRBV7-9	TRBJ2-1	NA	CASSTGGDEQFF	TGTGCCAGCAGCACGGGGGGGGACGAGCAGTTCTTC
NA	TRBV6-6	TRBJ2-7	NA	CASRDQRFSYEQYF	TGTGCCAGCAGAGACCAGAGGTTCTCCTACGAGCAGTACTTC
NA	TRBV9	TRBJ2-7	NA	CASSVTPGAYEQYF	TGTGCCAGCAGCGTGACCCCGGGGGCCTACGAGCAGTACTTC
NA	TRBV7-2	TRBJ2-7	NA	CASSPPRRDLTYEQYF	TGTGCCAGCAGCCCACCCCGGCGGGATCTAACCTACGAGCAGTACTTC
TRBD1	TRBV2	TRBJ2-5	NA	CASDPDRGQEQYF	TGTGCCAGCGATCCGGACAGGGGGCAGGAGCAGTACTTC
NA	TRBV4-2	TRBJ2-7	once	CASSLAGARNEQYF	TGTGCCAGCAGCTTAGCTGGAGCTAGGAACGAGCAGTACTTC
TRBD1	TRBV7-3	TRBJ1-1	NA	CASSLRGGADTEAFF	TGTGCCAGCAGCTTAAGAGGGGGCGCGGACACTGAAGCTTTCTTT
TRBD2	TRBV7-2	TRBJ2-4	NA	CASGRENIQYF	TGTGCCAGCGGGAGGGAGAACATTCAGTACTTC
TRBD2	TRBV7-2	TRBJ2-7	NA	CASSRRTSGAAEQYF	TGTGCCAGCAGCCGCCGGACTAGCGGGGCCGCCGAGCAGTACTTC
TRBD2	TRBV5-1	TRBJ2-3	NA	CASSFAGTTSTDTQYF	TGCGCCAGCAGCTTCGCCGGGACTACTAGCACAGATACGCAGTATTTT
TRBD2	TRBV6-1	TRBJ2-5	once	CASSGASGYQETQYF	TGTGCCAGCAGTGGCGCTAGCGGGTACCAAGAGACCCAGTACTTC
NA	TRBV10-3	TRBJ2-7	NA	CAISEGENKQYF	TGTGCCATCAGTGAAGGGGAAAATAAGCAGTACTTC
NA	TRBV4-3	TRBJ1-2	NA	CASSQRGGQGGYGYTF	TGCGCCAGCAGCCAAAGGGGAGGGCAGGGCGGCTATGGCTACACCTTC
NA	TRBV6-6	TRBJ2-3	medium-sized	CASSSAYGGGQDTQYF	TGTGCCAGCAGTTCGGCCTACGGGGGAGGTCAAGATACGCAGTATTTT
TRBD2	TRBV29-1	TRBJ2-5	NA	CSVGAGGLETQYF	TGCAGCGTTGGTGCGGGAGGATTAGAGACCCAGTACTTC
NA	TRBV11-3	TRBJ2-1	once	CASSLVASEQFF	TGTGCCAGCAGCTTAGTTGCGAGTGAGCAGTTCTTC
NA	TRBV2	TRBJ2-3	NA	CASRGQGAPDTQYF	TGTGCCAGCAGGGGCCAAGGGGCCCCAGATACGCAGTATTTT
TRBD1	TRBV6-5	TRBJ1-5	NA	CASSRTGNSNQPQHF	TGTGCCAGCAGCAGGACAGGGAATAGCAATCAGCCCCAGCATTTT